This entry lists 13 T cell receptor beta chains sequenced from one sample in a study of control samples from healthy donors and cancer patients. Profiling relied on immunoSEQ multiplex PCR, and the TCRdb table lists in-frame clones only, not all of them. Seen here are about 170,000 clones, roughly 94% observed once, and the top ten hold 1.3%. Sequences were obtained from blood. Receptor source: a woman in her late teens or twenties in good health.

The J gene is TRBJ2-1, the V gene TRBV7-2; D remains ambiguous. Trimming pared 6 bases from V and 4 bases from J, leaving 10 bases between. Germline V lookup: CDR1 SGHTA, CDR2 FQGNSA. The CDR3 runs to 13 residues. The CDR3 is CASRLISYNEQFF. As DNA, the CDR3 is TGTGCCAGCAGGTTAATAAGTTACAATGAGCAGTTCTTC.

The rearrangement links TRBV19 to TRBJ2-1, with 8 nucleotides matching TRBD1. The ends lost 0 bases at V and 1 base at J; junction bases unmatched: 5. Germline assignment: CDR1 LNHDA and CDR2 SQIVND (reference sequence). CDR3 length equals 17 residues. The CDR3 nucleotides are TGTGCCAGTAGTATAGATCTTCGACAGGGGTCCTACAATGAGCAGTTCTTC. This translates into CASSIDLRQGSYNEQFF.

The CDR3 here is CASSSASYNSPLHF. DNA of the CDR3: TGTGCCAGCAGCTCCGCCTCTTATAATTCACCCCTCCACTTT. The chain joins TRBV25-1 to TRBJ1-6; D uncertain. Germline V CDR1 and CDR2: MGHDK, SYGVNS. The CDR3 covers 14 residues. Trimming pared 6 bases from V and 4 bases from J, leaving 10 bases between.

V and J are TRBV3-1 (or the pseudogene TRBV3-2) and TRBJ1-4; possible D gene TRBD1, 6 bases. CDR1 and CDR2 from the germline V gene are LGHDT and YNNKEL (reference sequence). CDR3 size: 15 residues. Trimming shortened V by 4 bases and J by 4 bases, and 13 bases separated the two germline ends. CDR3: CASSRRGADNEKLFF. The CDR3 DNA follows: TGTGCCAGCAGCCGGAGGGGGGCCGATAATGAAAAACTGTTTTTT.

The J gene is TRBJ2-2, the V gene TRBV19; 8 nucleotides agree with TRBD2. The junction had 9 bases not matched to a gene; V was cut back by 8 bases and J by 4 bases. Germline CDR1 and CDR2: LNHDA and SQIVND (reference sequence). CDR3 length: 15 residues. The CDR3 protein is CASSPGRGGTGELFF. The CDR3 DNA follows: TGTGCCAGTTCGCCCGGGAGGGGAGGCACCGGGGAGCTGTTTTTT. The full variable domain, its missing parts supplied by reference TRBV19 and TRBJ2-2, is DGGITQSPKYLFRKEGQNVTLSCEQNLNHDAMYWYRQDPGQGLRLIYYSQIVNDFQKGDIAEGYSVSREKKESFPLTVTSAQKNPTAFYLCASSPGRGGTGELFFGEGSRLTVL.

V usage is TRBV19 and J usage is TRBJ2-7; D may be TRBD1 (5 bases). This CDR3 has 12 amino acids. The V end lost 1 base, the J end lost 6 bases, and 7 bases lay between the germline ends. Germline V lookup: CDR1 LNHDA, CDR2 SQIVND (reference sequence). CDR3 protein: CASSIGGGEQYF. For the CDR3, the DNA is TGTGCCAGTAGTATAGGGGGCGGCGAGCAGTACTTC.

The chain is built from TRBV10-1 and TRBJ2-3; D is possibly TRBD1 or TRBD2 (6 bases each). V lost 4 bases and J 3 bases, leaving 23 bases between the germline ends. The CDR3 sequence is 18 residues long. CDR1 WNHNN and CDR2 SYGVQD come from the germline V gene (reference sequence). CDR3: CASSVTAGGQGWTDTQYF. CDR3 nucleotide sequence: TGCGCCAGCAGTGTGACTGCCGGGGGTCAGGGGTGGACAGATACGCAGTATTTT.

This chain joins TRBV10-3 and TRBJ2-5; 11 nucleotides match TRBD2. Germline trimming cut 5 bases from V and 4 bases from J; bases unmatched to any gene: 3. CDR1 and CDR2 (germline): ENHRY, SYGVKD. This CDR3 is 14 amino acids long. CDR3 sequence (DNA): TGTGCCATCAGTACCGGACTAGCGGGAGAGACCCAGTACTTC. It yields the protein CAISTGLAGETQYF.

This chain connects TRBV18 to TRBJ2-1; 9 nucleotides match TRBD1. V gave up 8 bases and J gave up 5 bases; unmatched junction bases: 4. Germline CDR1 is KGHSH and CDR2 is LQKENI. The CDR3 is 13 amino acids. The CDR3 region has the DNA TGTGCCAGCACGGGACAGGGAGACAATGAGCAGTTCTTC. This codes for CASTGQGDNEQFF. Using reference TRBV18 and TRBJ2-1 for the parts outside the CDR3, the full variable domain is NAGVMQNPRHLVRRRGQEARLRCSPMKGHSHVYWYRQLPEEGLKFMVYLQKENIIDESGMPKERFSAEFPKEGPSILRIQQVVRGDSAAYFCASTGQGDNEQFFGPGTRLTVL.

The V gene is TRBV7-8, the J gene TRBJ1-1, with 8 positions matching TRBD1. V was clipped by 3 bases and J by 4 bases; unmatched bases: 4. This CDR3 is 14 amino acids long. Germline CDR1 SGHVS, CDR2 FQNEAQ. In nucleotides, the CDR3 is TGTGCCAGCAGCTTCGGACAGGGAGGCACTGAAGCTTTCTTT. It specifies CASSFGQGGTEAFF.

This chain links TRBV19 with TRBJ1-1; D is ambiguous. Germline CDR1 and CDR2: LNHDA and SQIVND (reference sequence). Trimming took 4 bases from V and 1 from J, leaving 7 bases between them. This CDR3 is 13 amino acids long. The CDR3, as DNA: TGTGCCAGTAGTAGACAATGGAACACTGAAGCTTTCTTT. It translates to CASSRQWNTEAFF.

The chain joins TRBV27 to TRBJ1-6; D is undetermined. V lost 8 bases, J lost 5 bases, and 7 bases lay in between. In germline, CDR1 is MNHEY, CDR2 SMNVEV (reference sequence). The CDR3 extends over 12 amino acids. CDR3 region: CASGPDNSPLHF. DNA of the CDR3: TGTGCCAGCGGGCCGGATAATTCACCCCTCCACTTT.

CDR3 loop: CASSERKGDEKLFF. In nucleotides, the CDR3 is TGCGCCAGCAGTGAGAGGAAGGGCGATGAAAAACTGTTTTTT. The V and J genes are TRBV10-1 and TRBJ1-4, with D unresolved. Germline V gene sequence: CDR1 WNHNN, CDR2 SYGVQD (reference sequence). The CDR3 totals 14 residues. Trimming removed 2 bases from V and 6 bases from J, with 10 bases in between.